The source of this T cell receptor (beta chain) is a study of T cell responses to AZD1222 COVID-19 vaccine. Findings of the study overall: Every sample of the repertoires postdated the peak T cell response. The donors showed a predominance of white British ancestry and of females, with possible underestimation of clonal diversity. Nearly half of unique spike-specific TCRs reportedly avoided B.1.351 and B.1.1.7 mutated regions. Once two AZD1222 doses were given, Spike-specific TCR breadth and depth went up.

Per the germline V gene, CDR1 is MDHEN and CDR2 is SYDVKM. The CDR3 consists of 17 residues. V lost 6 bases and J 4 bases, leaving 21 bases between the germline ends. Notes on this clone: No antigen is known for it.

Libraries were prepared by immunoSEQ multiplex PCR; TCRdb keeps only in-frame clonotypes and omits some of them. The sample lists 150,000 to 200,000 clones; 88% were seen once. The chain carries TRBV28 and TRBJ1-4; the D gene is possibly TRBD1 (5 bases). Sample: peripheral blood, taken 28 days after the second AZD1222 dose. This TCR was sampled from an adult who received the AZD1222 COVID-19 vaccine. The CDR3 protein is CASSQLGGTLSNEKLFF. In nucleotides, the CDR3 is TGTGCCAGCAGCCAACTGGGAGGGACTTTAAGTAATGAAAAACTGTTTTTT.